This T cell receptor beta chain was sequenced during a study of shared clonotypes between healthy human individuals. Looking at the study overall: Aged between 18 and 49, the donors were a couple of women and three men.

Authors' analysis steps: Junction-only sequences without quality scores came from ImmunoSEQ, so filtering differed. Sequencing was performed with immunoSEQ multiplex PCR; in TCRdb, only in-frame clones are kept and a portion is missing. V and J calls and clone size are given by that table; D and trimming were obtained from the DNA. This sample has about 2.3 million clones; 85% to 95% occur once, and the top ten carry 0.37%. Study-wide points: Naive subsets generally exceeded memory subsets in estimated richness.

Remarks on this clone: Its specificity is not known.

The TCR comes from a man aged 18 to 30 in good health. Some clones in this sample may be carry-over from other donors' samples. The specimen sequenced was naive CD4+ T cells from PBMCs. Subset meaning: CD45RA+ positively selected.

Written as DNA, the CDR3 is TGTGCCAGCACCCTAGACAGGACAGGGACCCAGTACTTC. The encoded protein is CASTLDRTGTQYF. The rearrangement uses TRBV6-1 and TRBJ2-5; 7 nucleotides align to TRBD1. From germline, CDR1 is MNHNS and CDR2 SASEGT. J lost 7 bases, V lost 7 bases, and 9 bases had no gene match. This CDR3 comprises 13 residues.